Reported below is one T cell receptor beta chain. Its cognate antigen has yet to be identified. No much larger clone exists at a distance of one base, and base qualities are not known. This entry is derived from a study of CD8+ T cells in alopecia areata (dated by TCRdb to 2016 to 2019). Some background on the complete study: Treated patients were enrolled in an open-label pilot trial of oral tofacitinib, 5 to 10 mg twice daily, for moderate-to-severe alopecia areata. Tofacitinib was given for 6 to 18 months, followed by 6 months of follow-up off drug to assess delayed response and recurrence. For the treated patients, the SALT score, which quantifies what percentage of scalp surface area is affected, served as the measure of disease severity. In both human patients and the C3H/HeJ mouse model, the study applied high-throughput TCRbeta sequencing to look at T cell clonal expansion in alopecia areata. On the human side, TCRbeta sequencing was run on scalp tissue and on sorted CD4+ and CD8+ peripheral blood T cells from healthy controls and from alopecia areata patients with either patchy or totalis/universalis disease. Patients on tofacitinib were biopsied at baseline and after 4 and 24 weeks of treatment, and several of the patients also had a later scalp biopsy. Scalp clonality was compared among normal scalp (n=4), patchy alopecia areata scalp (n=8), and alopecia totalis/universalis scalp (n=8). RNA was extracted with the PAXgene miRNA kit for fixed scalp, the miRNeasy kit for PBMCs, and the RNeasy kit for mouse skin. immunoSEQ multiplex PCR using 35 Vbeta forward primers and 13 Jbeta reverse primers was used to amplify TCRbeta CDR3 regions. Beyond this particular receptor, the publication reports: Compared with normal scalp, lesional scalp had higher clonality and more expanded CD8+ clones, particularly in alopecia totalis/universalis, a pattern that suggests antigenic drive. Unlike mouse skin, where gammadelta T cells dominate, normal human skin contains resident alphabeta T cells that get sequenced too, which complicates analysis of the scalp TCR repertoire. Shared TCR sequences between patients were less evident than in mice, which may be partly attributable to HLA diversity in the patient population. Many expanded lesional clones were found to persist in scalp and blood during tofacitinib treatment, and relapse after treatment cessation may be partly explained by this persistence. Tofacitinib significantly decreased scalp clonality and the number of expanded CD8+ clones among the top 100 scalp clones. Because the treated cohort was small and had only one nonresponder, larger studies are needed to examine links between baseline CD8+ expansion and response.

The time point label, read with the paper, signifies: four to five weeks on oral tofacitinib. The intended sense of this specimen's treatment or condition label: oral pan-JAK inhibitor, 5-10 mg twice daily. From alopecia areata patients, peripheral blood was collected along with lesional scalp punch biopsies. PBMCs were isolated by density centrifugation and stained for CD3, CD4 and CD8, and CD4+ and CD8+ T cells were sorted on a FACSAria. The method was the immunoSEQ multiplex PCR assay. For TCR sequencing, RNA was extracted from every sample and reverse transcribed into cDNA to serve as template. First-strand cDNA was synthesized with SuperScript III using a 2:1 mix of oligo-dT and random hexamers. A synthetic immune receptor repertoire was used to measure amplification bias, and any remaining bias was corrected computationally. The authors' analysis ran thus. Raw reads were preprocessed to remove errors, and CDR3 was defined according to IMGT conventions as the region from the conserved cysteine to phenylalanine. Clonality was computed by normalizing Shannon entropy by log2 of the number of productive unique TCRs and subtracting the result from 1. Whether scalp clones were CD4 or CD8 was inferred by matching scalp TCRbeta sequences against CD4 and CD8 repertoires sorted from blood. What TCRdb holds here is the immuneACCESS table cut down to in-frame rearrangements. Part of the clones is not present; checked against another copy, under half of the missing clones reflect an unresolved V gene, and the others are unexplained. The V and J calls and the clone size are those of that table, but D and trimming were determined from the DNA. Across this sample there are around 150,000 clones, with about 71% seen only once. About 0.94% of the sample lies in the top ten.

The germline V gene sets CDR1 to SQVTM and CDR2 to ANQGSEA. Trimming removed 8 bases from V and 3 bases from J, leaving 17 bases between the germline ends. The CDR3 numbers 14 residues from cysteine through phenylalanine. CDR3 DNA is the only sequence kept; it has 42 bases, read in frame from the first base. This clonotype originated in a human donor with alopecia areata. The sequences come from CD4+ T cells sorted from blood, collected at week 4, from a patient treated with tofacitinib. The sequence joins TRBV29-1 to TRBJ2-1; TRBD2 is a possible D gene, resting on 6 matching bases. For the CDR3, the sequence is CSMRDSHFYNEQFF. In nucleotide form, the sequence is TGCAGCATGCGGGACTCCCACTTCTACAATGAGCAGTTCTTC.